This TCR beta chain was identified during a study of cytomegalovirus exposure and HLA in healthy donors. Background on the study: Among the 398 genotyped donors, around 81% were placed in the Caucasian-associated ancestry cluster. Study-level points and caveats: High sensitivity and specificity were reportedly achieved when the classifier diagnosed cytomegalovirus status. In an earlier analysis, about 87% or about 30%: the productive usage of most TCR beta V segments.

Germline values: CDR1 SGHTA, CDR2 FQGTGA. V dropped 4 bases and J dropped 2 bases, with 14 bases sitting between them. The CDR3 consists of 15 residues. Notes on this clone: What it binds is unknown.

PCR used 60 Vbeta primers and 13 Jbeta primers. Sequencing used immunoSEQ multiplex PCR; TCRdb keeps in-frame clones, though not all of them. The sample lists under 200,000 clones; around 75% were seen once. The sequence was collected from a female donor in good health and CMV-seronegative. The sequencing input was PBMCs. The chain carries TRBV7-3 and TRBJ1-2; unclear D gene. The CDR3 DNA sequence: TGTGCCAGCAGCTCCCCCGATTCGGGAAACTATGGCTACACCTTC. Translating it yields CASSSPDSGNYGYTF.